The rows below give T cell receptor beta chains drawn from one sample of a study of blood T cell repertoires in COVID-19. The data were produced by immunoSEQ multiplex PCR, yet TCRdb's version contains in-frame clones alone and is incomplete. This table holds some 200,000 clones, almost 80% found once. Sequencing used PBMCs or T cells enriched from blood (not recorded which). All receptors derive from a woman between 45 and 65 years old who had recovered from COVID-19. The CDR3 runs from the conserved cysteine through the conserved F or W. Fields, in order: clone size, V gene, D gene, CDR3 protein. The D gene is left open where the match is weak. Clone size, where shown, is once, few, many, or a class for clones that have expanded.

abundance: -; v_gene: TRBV11-3; d_gene: TRBD2; CDR3aa: CASTSSGGEQFF
abundance: -; v_gene: TRBV27; d_gene: -; CDR3aa: CASSSQGTLNTEAFF
abundance: -; v_gene: TRBV5-1; d_gene: -; CDR3aa: CASRPTGSNTGELFF
abundance: -; v_gene: TRBV11-2; d_gene: -; CDR3aa: CASSLVAGELFF
abundance: -; v_gene: TRBV11-2; d_gene: TRBD1; CDR3aa: CASSLDRVSFRDRGGYTF
abundance: -; v_gene: TRBV18; d_gene: TRBD1; CDR3aa: CASSPQLGQGPYEQYF
abundance: -; v_gene: TRBV4-1; d_gene: TRBD2; CDR3aa: CASSQDSGRFYNEQFF
abundance: -; v_gene: TRBV5-8; d_gene: -; CDR3aa: CASSLGRGNTGELFF
abundance: -; v_gene: TRBV19; d_gene: TRBD1; CDR3aa: CASSILQGVLGNQPQHF
abundance: -; v_gene: TRBV21-1; d_gene: -; CDR3aa: CASRSRDSKETQYF
abundance: -; v_gene: TRBV27; d_gene: -; CDR3aa: CASSFWGLEQFF
abundance: -; v_gene: TRBV28; d_gene: -; CDR3aa: CASSLASSLDEQYF
abundance: once; v_gene: TRBV9; d_gene: -; CDR3aa: CASSVNWESYEQYF
abundance: -; v_gene: TRBV7-8; d_gene: -; CDR3aa: CASSPRQASHEQFF
abundance: -; v_gene: TRBV5-4; d_gene: TRBD1; CDR3aa: CASSPGGQGQRTQYF
abundance: -; v_gene: TRBV7-9; d_gene: -; CDR3aa: CASSLWTTGKETQYF
abundance: -; v_gene: TRBV6-5; d_gene: -; CDR3aa: CASRTGTSGNTIYF